A selection of T cell receptor beta chains follows, all from one sample in a study of identical twins. TCRdb fed the 5' RACE reads into MiXCR, producing one record per CDR3 protein. The sample yields roughly 710,000 distinct CDR3 sequences, 5.5% to 6.5% seen once. Sample: naive T cells sorted from blood. Receptor source: a man aged 18 to 30 in good health. CDR3s include the opening cysteine and the closing phenylalanine or tryptophan. D genes are given only for firm matches. Some rows have no size entry. The others give once, few or many, or a class for an expanded clone.

TRBJ2-7,many,.,TRBV4-2,CASSQDRSGVEQYF,TGTGCCAGCAGCCAAGATCGTTCGGGGGTCGAGCAGTACTTC
TRBJ2-5,few,.,TRBV6-1,CASSVSGGQETQYF,TGTGCCAGCAGTGTCTCCGGAGGACAAGAGACCCAGTACTTC
TRBJ1-1,many,.,TRBV25-1,CASSERVTNTEAFF,TGTGCCAGCAGTGAAAGGGTAACGAACACTGAAGCTTTCTTT
TRBJ1-5,many,.,TRBV20-1,CSVPAVGGGDNQPQHF,TGCAGTGTCCCCGCGGTGGGTGGTGGGGACAATCAGCCCCAGCATTTT
TRBJ2-1,many,.,TRBV4-3,CASSQFDSYNEQFF,TGCGCCAGCAGCCAATTCGACAGCTACAATGAGCAGTTCTTC
TRBJ2-6,.,.,TRBV12-3/TRBV12-4,CASQRGSGANVLTF,TGTGCCAGTCAACGGGGCTCTGGGGCCAACGTCCTGACTTTC
TRBJ2-5,.,.,TRBV27,CASSFVDSQETQYF,TGTGCCAGCAGTTTTGTAGACAGTCAAGAGACCCAGTACTTC
TRBJ1-5,many,.,TRBV20-1,CSARRDGFNQPQHF,TGCAGTGCTAGACGCGACGGATTCAATCAGCCCCAGCATTTT
TRBJ2-1,.,TRBD2,TRBV5-1,CASSMAPTGTSGRLNEQFF,TGCGCCAGCAGCATGGCACCAACCGGGACTAGCGGGAGGCTAAATGAGCAGTTCTTC
TRBJ2-3,many,TRBD1,TRBV29-1,CSVDPSSQGATDTQYF,TGCAGCGTTGACCCCTCTTCACAGGGGGCCACAGATACGCAGTATTTT
TRBJ1-1,.,.,TRBV29-1,CSVVGLANTEAFF,TGCAGCGTTGTGGGCTTGGCGAACACTGAAGCTTTCTTT
TRBJ2-1,many,.,TRBV20-1,CSARGQVSYNEQFF,TGCAGTGCTAGGGGGCAGGTCTCCTACAATGAGCAGTTCTTC
TRBJ1-1,.,TRBD1,TRBV7-6,CASSPSTGAPNTEAFF,TGTGCCAGCAGCCCCTCGACAGGGGCTCCGAACACTGAAGCTTTCTTT
TRBJ2-3,few,.,TRBV27,CASSALGGIGTGVPTDTQYF,TGTGCCAGCAGTGCCCTCGGGGGAATTGGCACGGGAGTCCCCACAGATACGCAGTATTTT
TRBJ1-2,many,.,TRBV4-2,CASSQEGPPGRYTF,TGTGCCAGCAGCCAAGAGGGGCCCCCGGGTCGATACACCTTC
TRBJ2-3,many,TRBD1,TRBV20-1,CSARTGAPDTQYF,TGCAGTGCTAGGACAGGGGCCCCAGATACGCAGTATTTT
TRBJ2-5,.,.,TRBV20-1,CSARTWGRYQETQYF,TGCAGTGCTAGAACTTGGGGGCGGTACCAAGAGACCCAGTACTTC
TRBJ2-2,many,.,TRBV5-8,CASSEKTGELFF,TGTGCCAGCAGCGAGAAAACCGGGGAGCTGTTTTTT
TRBJ1-1,many,.,TRBV9,CASSVAPGLNTEAFF,TGTGCCAGCAGCGTAGCGCCAGGGTTGAACACTGAAGCTTTCTTT
TRBJ1-2,few,.,TRBV30,CAWISYEGSGYGYTF,TGTGCCTGGATAAGTTACGAAGGTTCGGGCTATGGCTACACCTTC
TRBJ2-1,many,TRBD2,TRBV7-8,CASSPFSGRGNEQFF,TGTGCCAGCAGCCCTTTTAGCGGGAGGGGGAATGAGCAGTTCTTC
TRBJ2-1,many,TRBD2,TRBV24-1,CATRAGTYNEQFF,TGTGCCACCAGAGCGGGGACCTACAATGAGCAGTTCTTC
TRBJ1-6,few,.,TRBV12-3/TRBV12-4,CASSSRDTYSPLHF,TGTGCCAGCAGTTCCCGGGACACCTATTCACCCCTCCACTTT
TRBJ2-2,many,TRBD2,TRBV28,CASSPRLAGRVYTGELFF,TGTGCCAGCAGCCCACGACTAGCGGGTCGAGTTTATACCGGGGAGCTGTTTTTT
TRBJ2-7,few,TRBD2,TRBV6-2/TRBV6-3,CASSRTGQRDSYEQYF,TGTGCCAGCAGCCGAACGGGGCAGCGGGACTCCTACGAGCAGTACTTC
TRBJ2-7,.,.,TRBV7-2,CASSPRPAYEQYF,TGTGCCAGCAGCCCCCGCCCAGCCTACGAGCAGTACTTC
TRBJ2-3,.,.,TRBV20-1,CSARDQRPTDTQYF,TGCAGTGCTAGAGATCAACGGCCCACAGATACGCAGTATTTT
TRBJ2-1,many,.,TRBV29-1,CSVGGPGVYNEQFF,TGCAGCGTTGGGGGGCCAGGGGTCTACAATGAGCAGTTCTTC
TRBJ2-1,many,.,TRBV3-1,CASSQVGGAGRTMRQFF,TGTGCCAGCAGCCAAGTAGGGGGGGCGGGACGAACAATGAGGCAGTTCTTC
TRBJ2-7,many,TRBD2,TRBV3-1,CASSVAGDNEQYF,TGTGCCAGCTCAGTAGCGGGAGATAACGAGCAGTACTTC
TRBJ2-1,once,TRBD2,TRBV27,CASSLGTSGSGDQFF,TGTGCCAGCAGCCTAGGGACTAGCGGGAGCGGTGACCAGTTCTTC
TRBJ2-3,many,.,TRBV5-1,CASSLGQDTDTQYF,TGCGCCAGCAGCTTGGGACAAGACACAGATACGCAGTATTTT